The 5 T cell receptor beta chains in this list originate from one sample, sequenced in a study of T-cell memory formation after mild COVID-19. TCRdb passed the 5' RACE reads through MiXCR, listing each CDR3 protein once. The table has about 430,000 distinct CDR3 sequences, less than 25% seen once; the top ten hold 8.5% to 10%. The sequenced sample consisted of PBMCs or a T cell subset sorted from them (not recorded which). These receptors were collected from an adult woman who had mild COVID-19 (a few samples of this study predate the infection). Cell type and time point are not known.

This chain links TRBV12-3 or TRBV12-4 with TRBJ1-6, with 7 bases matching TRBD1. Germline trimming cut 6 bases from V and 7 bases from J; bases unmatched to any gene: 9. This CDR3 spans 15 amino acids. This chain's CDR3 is CASSPTGVGNSPLHF. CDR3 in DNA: TGTGCCAGCAGCCCCACAGGGGTGGGGAATTCACCCCTCCACTTT.

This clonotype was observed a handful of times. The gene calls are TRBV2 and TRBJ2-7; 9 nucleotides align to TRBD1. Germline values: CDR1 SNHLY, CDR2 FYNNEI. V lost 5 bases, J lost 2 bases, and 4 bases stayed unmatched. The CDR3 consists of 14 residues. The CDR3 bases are TGTGCCAGCAGTCGGGACAGGGCTACCTACGAGCAGTACTTC. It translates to CASSRDRATYEQYF.

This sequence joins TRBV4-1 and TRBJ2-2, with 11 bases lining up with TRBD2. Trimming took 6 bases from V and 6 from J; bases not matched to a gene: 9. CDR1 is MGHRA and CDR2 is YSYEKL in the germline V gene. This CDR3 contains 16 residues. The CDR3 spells CASRQFSGRAAGELFF. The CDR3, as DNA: TGCGCCAGCAGACAATTTAGCGGGAGGGCCGCCGGGGAGCTGTTTTTT.

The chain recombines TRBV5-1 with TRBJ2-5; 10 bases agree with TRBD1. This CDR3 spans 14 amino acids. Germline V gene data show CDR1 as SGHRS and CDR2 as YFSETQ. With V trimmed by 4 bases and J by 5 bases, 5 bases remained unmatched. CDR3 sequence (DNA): TGCGCCAGCAGCCCCGGGACAGGGGATGAGACCCAGTACTTC. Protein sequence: CASSPGTGDETQYF.

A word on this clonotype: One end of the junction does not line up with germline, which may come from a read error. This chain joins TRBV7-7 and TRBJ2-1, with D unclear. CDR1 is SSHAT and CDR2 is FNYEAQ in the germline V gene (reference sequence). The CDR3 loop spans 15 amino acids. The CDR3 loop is CASSPGPEQYNEQFF. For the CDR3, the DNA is TGTGCTAGCAGTCCAGGACCGGAACAATACAATGAGCAGTTCTTC.